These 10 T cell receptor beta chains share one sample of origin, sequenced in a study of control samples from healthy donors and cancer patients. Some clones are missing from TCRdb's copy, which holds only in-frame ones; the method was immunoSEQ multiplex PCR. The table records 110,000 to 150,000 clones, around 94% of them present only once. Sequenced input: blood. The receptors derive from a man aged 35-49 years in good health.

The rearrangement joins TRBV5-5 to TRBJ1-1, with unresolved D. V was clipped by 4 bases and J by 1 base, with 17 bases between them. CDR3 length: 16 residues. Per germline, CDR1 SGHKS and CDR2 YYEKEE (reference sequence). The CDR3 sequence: CASSPPLGRKNTEAFF. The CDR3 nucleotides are TGTGCCAGCAGCCCCCCGCTCGGACGGAAGAACACTGAAGCTTTCTTT.

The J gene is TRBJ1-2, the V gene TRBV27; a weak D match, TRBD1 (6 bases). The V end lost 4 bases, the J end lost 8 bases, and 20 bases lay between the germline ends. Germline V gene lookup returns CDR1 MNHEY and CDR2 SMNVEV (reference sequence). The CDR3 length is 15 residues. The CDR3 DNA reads TGTGCCAGCAGTTCCCCTAGGCTCAAGGGGGAAGGCTACACCTTC. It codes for CASSSPRLKGEGYTF.

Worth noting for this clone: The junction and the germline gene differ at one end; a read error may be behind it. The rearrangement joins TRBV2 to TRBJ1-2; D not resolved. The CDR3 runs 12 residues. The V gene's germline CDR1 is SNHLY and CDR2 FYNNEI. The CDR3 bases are TGTGCCAGCAGTAGCAGGAACTTTGGCTACACCTTC. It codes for CASSSRNFGYTF.

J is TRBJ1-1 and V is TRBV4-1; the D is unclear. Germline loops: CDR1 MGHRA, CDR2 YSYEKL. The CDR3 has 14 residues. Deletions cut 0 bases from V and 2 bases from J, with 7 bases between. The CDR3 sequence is CASSQDRLNTEAFF. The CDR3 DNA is TGCGCCAGCAGCCAAGATCGTCTAAACACTGAAGCTTTCTTT.

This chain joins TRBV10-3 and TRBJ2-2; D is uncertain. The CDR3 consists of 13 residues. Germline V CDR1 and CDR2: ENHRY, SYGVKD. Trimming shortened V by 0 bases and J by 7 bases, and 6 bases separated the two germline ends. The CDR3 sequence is CAISESGSGELFF. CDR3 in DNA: TGTGCCATCAGTGAGTCGGGAAGCGGGGAGCTGTTTTTT.

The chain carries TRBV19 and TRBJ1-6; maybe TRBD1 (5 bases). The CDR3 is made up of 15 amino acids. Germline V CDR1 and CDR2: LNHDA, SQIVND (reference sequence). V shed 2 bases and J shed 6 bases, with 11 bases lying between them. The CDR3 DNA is TGTGCCAGTAGTATACAGGACGGGGGTAATTCACCCCTCCACTTT. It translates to CASSIQDGGNSPLHF.

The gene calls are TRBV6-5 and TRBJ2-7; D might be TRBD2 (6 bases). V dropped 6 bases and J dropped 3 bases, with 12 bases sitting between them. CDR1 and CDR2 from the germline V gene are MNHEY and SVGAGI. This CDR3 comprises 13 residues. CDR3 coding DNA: TGTGCCAGCAGGCCGTGGAGGGGCTACGAGCAGTACTTC. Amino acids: CASRPWRGYEQYF.

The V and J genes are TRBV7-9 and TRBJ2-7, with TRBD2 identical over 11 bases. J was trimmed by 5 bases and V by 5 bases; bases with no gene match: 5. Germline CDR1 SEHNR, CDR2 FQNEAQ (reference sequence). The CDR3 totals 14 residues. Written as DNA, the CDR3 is TGTGCCAGCAGCGCGACTAGCGGGATCCACGAGCAGTACTTC. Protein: CASSATSGIHEQYF. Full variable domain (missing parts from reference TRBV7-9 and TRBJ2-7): DTGVSQNPRHKITKRGQNVTFRCDPISEHNRLYWYRQTLGQGPEFLTYFQNEAQLEKSRLLSDRFSAERPKGSFSTLEIQRTEQGDSAMYLCASSATSGIHEQYFGPGTRLTVT.

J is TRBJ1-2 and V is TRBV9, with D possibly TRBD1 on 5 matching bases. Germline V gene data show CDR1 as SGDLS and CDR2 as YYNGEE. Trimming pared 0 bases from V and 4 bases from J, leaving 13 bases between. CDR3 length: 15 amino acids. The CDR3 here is CASSVVGTSLYGYTF. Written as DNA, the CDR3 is TGTGCCAGCAGCGTAGTGGGGACGAGCCTCTATGGCTACACCTTC.

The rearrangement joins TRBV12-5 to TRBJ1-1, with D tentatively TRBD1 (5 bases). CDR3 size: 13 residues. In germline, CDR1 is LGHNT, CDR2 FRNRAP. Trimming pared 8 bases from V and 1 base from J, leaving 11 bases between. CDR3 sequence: CASRRGTNTEAFF. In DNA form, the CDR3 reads TGTGCTAGTCGTCGGGGGACGAACACTGAAGCTTTCTTT.